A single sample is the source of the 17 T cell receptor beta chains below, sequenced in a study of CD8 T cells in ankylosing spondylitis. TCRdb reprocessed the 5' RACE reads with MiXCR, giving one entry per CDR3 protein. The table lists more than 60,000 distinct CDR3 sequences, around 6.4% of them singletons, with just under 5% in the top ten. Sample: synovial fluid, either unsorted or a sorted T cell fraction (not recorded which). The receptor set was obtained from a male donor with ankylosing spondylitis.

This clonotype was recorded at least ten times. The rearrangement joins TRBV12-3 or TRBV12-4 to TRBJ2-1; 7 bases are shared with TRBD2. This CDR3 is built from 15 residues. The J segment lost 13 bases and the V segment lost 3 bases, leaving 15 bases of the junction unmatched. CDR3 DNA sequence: TGTGCCAGCAGTTTCGTGTCTAGCGGAGAAGTTGATCAGTTCTTC. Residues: CASSFVSSGEVDQFF.

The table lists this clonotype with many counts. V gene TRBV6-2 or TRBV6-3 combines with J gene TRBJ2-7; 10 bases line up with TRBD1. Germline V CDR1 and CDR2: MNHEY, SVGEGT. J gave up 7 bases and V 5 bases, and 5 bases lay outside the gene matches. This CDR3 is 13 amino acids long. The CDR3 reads CASSRQGAMEQYF. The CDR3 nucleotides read TGTGCCAGCAGTCGACAGGGGGCGATGGAGCAGTACTTC.

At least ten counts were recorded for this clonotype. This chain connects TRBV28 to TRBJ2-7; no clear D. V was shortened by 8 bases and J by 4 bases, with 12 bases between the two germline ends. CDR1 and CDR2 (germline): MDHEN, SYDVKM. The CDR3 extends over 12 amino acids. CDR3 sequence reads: CASSVSRYEQYF. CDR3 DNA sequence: TGTGCCAGCTCGGTATCAAGGTACGAGCAGTACTTC.

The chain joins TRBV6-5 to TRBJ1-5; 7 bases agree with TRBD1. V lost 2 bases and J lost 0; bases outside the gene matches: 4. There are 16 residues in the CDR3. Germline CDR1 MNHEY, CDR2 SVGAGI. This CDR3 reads CASSYGTDYSNQPQHF. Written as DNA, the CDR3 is TGTGCCAGCAGTTACGGGACAGATTATAGCAATCAGCCCCAGCATTTT.

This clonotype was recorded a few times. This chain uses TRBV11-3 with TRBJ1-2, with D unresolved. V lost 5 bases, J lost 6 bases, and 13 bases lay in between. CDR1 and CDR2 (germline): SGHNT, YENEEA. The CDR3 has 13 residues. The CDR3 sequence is CASSPGEGDGYTF. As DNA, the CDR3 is TGTGCCAGCAGCCCCGGGGAGGGCGATGGCTACACCTTC.

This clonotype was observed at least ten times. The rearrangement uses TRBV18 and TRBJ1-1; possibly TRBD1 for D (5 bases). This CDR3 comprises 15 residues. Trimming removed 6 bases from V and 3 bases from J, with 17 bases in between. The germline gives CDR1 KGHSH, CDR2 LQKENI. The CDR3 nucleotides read TGTGCCAGCTCGCTAAATCAAGGGGCGGACACTGAAGCTTTCTTT. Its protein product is CASSLNQGADTEAFF. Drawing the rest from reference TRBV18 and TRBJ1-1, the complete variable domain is NAGVMQNPRHLVRRRGQEARLRCSPMKGHSHVYWYRQLPEEGLKFMVYLQKENIIDESGMPKERFSAEFPKEGPSILRIQQVVRGDSAAYFCASSLNQGADTEAFFGQGTRLTVV.

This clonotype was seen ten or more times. The CDR3 DNA is TGCAGTGCTAGAGATGTCAGGGACTTCTACGAGCAGTACTTC. This translates into CSARDVRDFYEQYF. The gene calls are TRBV20-1 and TRBJ2-7; tentative D call: TRBD2 (6 bases). V dropped 0 bases and J dropped 3 bases, with 12 bases sitting between them. Germline V lookup: CDR1 DFQATT, CDR2 SNEGSKA (reference sequence). This CDR3 is built from 14 residues.

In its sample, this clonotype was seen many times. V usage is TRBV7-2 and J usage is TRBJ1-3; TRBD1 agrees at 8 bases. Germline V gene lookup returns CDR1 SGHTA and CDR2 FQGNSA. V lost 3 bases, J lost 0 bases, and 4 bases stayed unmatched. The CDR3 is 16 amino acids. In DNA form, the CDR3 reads TGTGCCAGCAGCTTCTACAGGGGGTCCTCTGGAAACACCATATATTTT. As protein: CASSFYRGSSGNTIYF.

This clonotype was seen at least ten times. CDR3 loop: CASSLDNPSTDTQYF. The CDR3 region has the DNA TGCGCCAGCAGCTTGGACAACCCTAGCACAGATACGCAGTATTTT. The chain joins TRBV5-1 to TRBJ2-3, with D hard to call. Trimming left V 0 bases short and J 0 bases short, with 8 bases between. Germline V lookup: CDR1 SGHRS, CDR2 YFSETQ. The CDR3 consists of 15 residues. The full variable domain, with the rest looked up from reference TRBV5-1 and TRBJ2-3, is KAGVTQTPRYLIKTRGQQVTLSCSPISGHRSVSWYQQTPGQGLQFLFEYFSETQRNKGNFPGRFSGRQFSNSRSEMNVSTLELGDSALYLCASSLDNPSTDTQYFGPGTRLTVL.

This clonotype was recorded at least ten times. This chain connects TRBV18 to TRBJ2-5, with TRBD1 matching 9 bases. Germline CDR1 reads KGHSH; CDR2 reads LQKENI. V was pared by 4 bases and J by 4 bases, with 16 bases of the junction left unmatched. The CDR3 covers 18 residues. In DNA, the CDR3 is TGTGCCAGCTCACTACAATACACCTCCTCGGGACAGGGAGAGACCCAGTACTTC. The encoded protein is CASSLQYTSSGQGETQYF.

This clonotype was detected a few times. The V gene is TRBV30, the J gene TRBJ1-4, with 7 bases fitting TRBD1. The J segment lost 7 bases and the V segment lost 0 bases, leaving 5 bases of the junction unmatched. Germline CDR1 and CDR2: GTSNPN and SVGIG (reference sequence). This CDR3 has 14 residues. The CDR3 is CAWSVKGAPEKLFF. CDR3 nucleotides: TGTGCCTGGAGTGTCAAGGGGGCGCCTGAAAAACTGTTTTTT. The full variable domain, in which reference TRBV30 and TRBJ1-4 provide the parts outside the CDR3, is SQTIHQWPATLVQPVGSPLSLECTVEGTSNPNLYWYRQAAGRGLQLLFYSVGIGQISSEVPQNLSASRPQDRQFILSSKKLLLSDSGFYLCAWSVKGAPEKLFFGSGTQLSVL.

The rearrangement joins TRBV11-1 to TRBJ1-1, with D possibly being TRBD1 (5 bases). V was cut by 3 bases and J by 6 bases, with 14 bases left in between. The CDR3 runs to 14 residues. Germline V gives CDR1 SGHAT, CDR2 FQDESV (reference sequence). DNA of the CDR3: TGTGCCAGCAGCTTTGACGACAGTTTTTCTGAAGCTTTCTTT. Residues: CASSFDDSFSEAFF.

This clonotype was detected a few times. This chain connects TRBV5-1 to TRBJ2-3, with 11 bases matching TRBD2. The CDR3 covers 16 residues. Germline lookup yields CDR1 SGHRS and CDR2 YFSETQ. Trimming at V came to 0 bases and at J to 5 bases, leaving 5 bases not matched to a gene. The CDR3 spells CASSLVAGGQEDTQYF. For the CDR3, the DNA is TGCGCCAGCAGCTTGGTAGCGGGAGGGCAAGAAGATACGCAGTATTTT.

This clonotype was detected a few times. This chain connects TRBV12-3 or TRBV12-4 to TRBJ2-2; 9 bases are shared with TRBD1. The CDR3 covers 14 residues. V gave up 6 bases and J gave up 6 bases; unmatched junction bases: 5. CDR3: CASRVQGAAGELFF. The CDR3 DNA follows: TGTGCCAGCAGAGTACAGGGGGCCGCCGGGGAGCTGTTTTTT.

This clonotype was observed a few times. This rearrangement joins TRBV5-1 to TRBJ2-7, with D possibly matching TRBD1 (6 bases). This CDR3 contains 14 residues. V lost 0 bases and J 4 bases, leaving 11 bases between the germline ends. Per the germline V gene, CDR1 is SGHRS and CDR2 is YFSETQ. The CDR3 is CASSLAGQLYEQYF. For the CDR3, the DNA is TGCGCCAGCAGCTTGGCCGGACAGTTATACGAGCAGTACTTC.

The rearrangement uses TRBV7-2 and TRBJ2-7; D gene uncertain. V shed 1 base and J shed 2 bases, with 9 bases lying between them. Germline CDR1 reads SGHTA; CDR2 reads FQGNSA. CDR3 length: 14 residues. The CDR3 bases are TGTGCCAGCAGCTTAGTGCCGGAGACCTACGAGCAGTACTTC. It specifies CASSLVPETYEQYF.

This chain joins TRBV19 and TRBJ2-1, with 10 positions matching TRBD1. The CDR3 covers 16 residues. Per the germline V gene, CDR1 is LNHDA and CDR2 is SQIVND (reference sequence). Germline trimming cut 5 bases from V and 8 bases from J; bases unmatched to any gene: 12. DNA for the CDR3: TGTGCCAGTAGTGGACGATCGGGACAGGGGCTTGATGAGCAGTTCTTC. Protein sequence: CASSGRSGQGLDEQFF.